This passage covers 24 T cell receptor beta chains from one sample sequenced in a study of T cell responses to AZD1222 COVID-19 vaccine. The protocol was immunoSEQ multiplex PCR, while the TCRdb copy is restricted to in-frame clones and leaves out a portion. The table includes roughly 93,000 clones, roughly 87% detected once. The sequenced sample was peripheral blood, obtained 28 days after the second AZD1222 dose. These receptors came from an adult who received the AZD1222 COVID-19 vaccine.

This chain uses TRBV7-3 with TRBJ1-1, with D possibly matching TRBD1 (5 bases). The CDR3 has 13 amino acids. The germline V gene encodes CDR1 SGHTA and CDR2 FQGTGA. V lost 2 bases, J lost 8 bases, and 12 bases lay in between. The CDR3 is CASSLWSGLEAFF. CDR3 sequence (DNA): TGTGCCAGCAGCTTATGGTCAGGGTTAGAAGCTTTCTTT.

The chain combines TRBV19 with TRBJ2-7; tentatively, D is TRBD1 (7 bases). This CDR3 is built from 13 residues. CDR1 and CDR2 (germline): LNHDA, SQIVND (reference sequence). The ends were cut back, 5 bases at V and 1 base at J, with 9 bases in the middle. The CDR3 region is CASSAGQSYEQYF. DNA for the CDR3: TGTGCCAGTAGTGCGGGACAGTCCTACGAGCAGTACTTC.

The chain joins TRBV6-5 to TRBJ1-6, with unresolved D. Germline CDR1 and CDR2: MNHEY and SVGAGI. The CDR3 length is 12 residues. The ends were cut back, 0 bases at V and 10 bases at J, with 4 bases in the middle. Here the CDR3 DNA reads TGTGCCAGCAGTTACTCAGGGTCACCCCTCCACTTT. Translated: CASSYSGSPLHF.

J is TRBJ2-1 and V is TRBV7-6, with 9 nucleotides matching TRBD2. The J segment lost 7 bases and the V segment lost 7 bases, leaving 11 bases of the junction unmatched. CDR3 length equals 15 residues. The germline V gene encodes CDR1 SGHVS and CDR2 FNYEAQ. The CDR3 nucleotides read TGTGCCAGCACCAGGATAATAGCGGGGGAAAATGAGCAGTTCTTC. Amino acids: CASTRIIAGENEQFF.

The chain is built from TRBV5-1 and TRBJ2-5; possibly TRBD2 for D (7 bases). The germline gives CDR1 SGHRS, CDR2 YFSETQ. V was shortened by 0 bases and J by 1 base, with 16 bases between the two germline ends. CDR3 size: 17 residues. The CDR3, as DNA: TGCGCCAGCAGCTTGGTTGCGGGGGCCGACCTCCAAGAGACCCAGTACTTC. Residues: CASSLVAGADLQETQYF.

The CDR3 here is CASSLDRRNGDTEAFF. The CDR3 DNA reads TGTGCCAGCAGCTTGGACAGAAGGAACGGGGACACTGAAGCTTTCTTT. The rearrangement links TRBV7-2 to TRBJ1-1, with D perhaps TRBD1 (6 bases). V was cut by 3 bases and J by 3 bases, with 17 bases left in between. The germline gives CDR1 SGHTA, CDR2 FQGNSA. This CDR3 spans 16 amino acids.

The CDR3 sequence: CASSPGQGRNEKLFF. CDR3 coding DNA: TGTGCCAGCTCACCGGGACAGGGAAGGAATGAAAAACTGTTTTTT. V and J are TRBV18 and TRBJ1-4; 9 positions match TRBD1. There are 15 residues in the CDR3. The germline V gene has CDR1 KGHSH and CDR2 LQKENI. The J segment lost 5 bases and the V segment lost 3 bases, leaving 4 bases of the junction unmatched.

CDR3 bases: TGTGCCAGCAGCTTAGTGATAAATACAGATACGCAGTATTTT. Translating gives CASSLVINTDTQYF. The chain is built from TRBV7-2 and TRBJ2-3, with unresolved D. In germline, CDR1 is SGHTA, CDR2 FQGNSA. Trimming pared 1 base from V and 3 bases from J, leaving 8 bases between. CDR3 size: 14 residues.

The rearrangement links TRBV19 to TRBJ2-3; no clear D. The ends were cut back, 7 bases at V and 6 bases at J, with 20 bases in the middle. Germline V gene lookup returns CDR1 LNHDA and CDR2 SQIVND (reference sequence). The CDR3 loop spans 15 amino acids. The CDR3 DNA is TGTGCCAGTACCCCCTCGGAGTGGAGAACGGATACGCAGTATTTT. This gives the protein CASTPSEWRTDTQYF.

This chain links TRBV6-6 with TRBJ1-6; TRBD1 might be the D (6 bases). The CDR3 loop spans 15 amino acids. CDR1 and CDR2 from the germline V gene are MNHNY and SVGAGI (reference sequence). The V end lost 0 bases, the J end lost 6 bases, and 9 bases lay between the germline ends. The CDR3 region is CASSYSTGFNSPLHF. The DNA for the CDR3 is TGTGCCAGCAGTTACTCGACAGGCTTTAATTCACCCCTCCACTTT.

This chain connects TRBV6-2 or TRBV6-3 to TRBJ1-2; D is possibly TRBD1 (5 bases). This CDR3 has 14 residues. Trimming pared 0 bases from V and 2 bases from J, leaving 7 bases between. Germline V gives CDR1 MNHEY, CDR2 SVGEGT. CDR3 region: CASSYSGRNYGYTF. For the CDR3, the DNA is TGTGCCAGCAGTTACTCGGGACGGAACTATGGCTACACCTTC.

This clone came up once. The rearrangement uses TRBV20-1 and TRBJ2-7; 8 nucleotides agree with TRBD1. V gave up 3 bases and J gave up 4 bases; unmatched junction bases: 14. The CDR3 consists of 16 residues. The germline V gene encodes CDR1 DFQATT and CDR2 SNEGSKA (reference sequence). CDR3 DNA sequence: TGCAGTGCTAGTGTCGACAGGGGAGTTTGGGTGTACGAGCAGTACTTC. It codes for CSASVDRGVWVYEQYF.

CDR3 in DNA: TGTGCCAGCAGCCCCCTCGATGAGCAGTTCTTC. This sequence encodes CASSPLDEQFF. The chain couples TRBV7-9 to TRBJ2-1; D is unresolved. V was trimmed by 5 bases and J by 8 bases, leaving 7 bases between them. Germline CDR1 is SEHNR and CDR2 is FQNEAQ (reference sequence). This CDR3 has 11 amino acids.

The CDR3 region is CASSSGSLAKNIQYF. The DNA for the CDR3 is TGTGCCAGCAGTTCAGGGTCCTTAGCCAAAAACATTCAGTACTTC. The chain employs TRBV6-5 and TRBJ2-4; D might be TRBD1 (5 bases). The CDR3 covers 15 residues. The V end lost 4 bases, the J end lost 0 bases, and 10 bases lay between the germline ends. Germline values: CDR1 MNHEY, CDR2 SVGAGI.

A single count supports this clone. J is TRBJ1-5 and V is TRBV10-1; D unresolved. Trimming took 7 bases from V and 11 from J, leaving 15 bases between them. This CDR3 has 12 amino acids. Germline V lookup: CDR1 WNHNN, CDR2 SYGVQD (reference sequence). This chain's CDR3 is CASTYEPGSQHF. CDR3 sequence (DNA): TGCGCCAGCACCTACGAACCGGGATCCCAGCATTTT.

V is TRBV7-8 and J is TRBJ1-5; maybe TRBD1 (5 bases). The germline V and J ends were trimmed by 5 bases and 0 bases, with 14 bases remaining between them. The CDR3 sequence is 16 residues long. Germline CDR1 is SGHVS and CDR2 is FQNEAQ. The CDR3: CASSPLAGPSNQPQHF. In DNA form, the CDR3 reads TGTGCCAGCAGCCCACTGGCAGGGCCTAGCAATCAGCCCCAGCATTTT.

This chain links TRBV12-3 or TRBV12-4 with TRBJ1-5; D is perhaps TRBD1 (6 bases). The V and J ends lost 6 bases and 6 bases respectively, with 12 bases between them. The length of the CDR3 is 13 residues. The CDR3 loop is CASSEQGLQPQHF. The CDR3 DNA reads TGTGCCAGCAGCGAACAGGGACTTCAGCCCCAGCATTTT.

The chain employs TRBV6-2 or TRBV6-3 and TRBJ2-3; tentatively, D is TRBD1 (5 bases). Germline V gene data show CDR1 as MNHEY and CDR2 as SVGEGT. The CDR3 spans 14 residues. The germline V and J ends were trimmed by 4 bases and 5 bases, with 13 bases remaining between them. CDR3 region: CASSWGRVVDTQYF. CDR3 coding DNA: TGTGCCAGCAGTTGGGGCAGGGTTGTAGATACGCAGTATTTT.

The chain is built from TRBV27 and TRBJ1-1; D perhaps matches TRBD1 (5 bases). Germline V gene lookup returns CDR1 MNHEY and CDR2 SMNVEV (reference sequence). The CDR3 covers 14 residues. V was shortened by 3 bases and J by 5 bases, with 13 bases between the two germline ends. The CDR3 protein is CASSFEAGWTEAFF. For the CDR3, the DNA is TGTGCCAGCAGTTTCGAGGCAGGGTGGACTGAAGCTTTCTTT.

V is TRBV6-5 and J is TRBJ2-2; D is unresolved. Germline CDR1 reads MNHEY; CDR2 reads SVGAGI. The V gene lost 5 bases and the J gene lost 5 bases, with 6 bases spanning the gap. The CDR3 is 12 residues long. The CDR3 nucleotides read TGTGCCAGCAGTCCACTTACCGGGGAGCTGTTTTTT. Residues: CASSPLTGELFF.

The rearrangement joins TRBV5-4 to TRBJ2-3; TRBD2 matches at 8 bases. Per germline, CDR1 SGHNT and CDR2 YYREEE (reference sequence). The CDR3 spans 14 residues. Trimming took 4 bases from V and 3 from J; bases not matched to a gene: 4. The CDR3 protein is CASSPGGETDTQYF. CDR3 nucleotides: TGTGCCAGCAGCCCCGGGGGGGAGACAGATACGCAGTATTTT.

V gene TRBV5-1 combines with J gene TRBJ1-1; 8 bases agree with TRBD1. V lost 4 bases and J lost 0; bases outside the gene matches: 5. Germline CDR1 is SGHRS and CDR2 is YFSETQ. The length of the CDR3 is 15 residues. The CDR3 nucleotides are TGCGCCAGCAGCGGGGGGACAGGCATGAACACTGAAGCTTTCTTT. Translation: CASSGGTGMNTEAFF.

The chain joins TRBV7-9 to TRBJ1-1; no clear D gene. Germline CDR1 is SEHNR and CDR2 is FQNEAQ (reference sequence). Trimming removed 5 bases from V and 6 bases from J, with 10 bases in between. This CDR3 spans 12 amino acids. The CDR3 bases are TGTGCCAGCAGCATAGGAAGCTCTGAAGCTTTCTTT. This gives the protein CASSIGSSEAFF.

J is TRBJ1-6 and V is TRBV6-2 or TRBV6-3, with 10 bases aligning to TRBD1. CDR1 MNHEY and CDR2 SVGEGT come from the germline V gene. This CDR3 region has 15 residues. The ends lost 4 bases at V and 7 bases at J; junction bases unmatched: 4. As DNA, the CDR3 is TGTGCCAGCAGTTCCCGGGACAGGGGAAATTCACCCCTCCACTTT. This codes for CASSSRDRGNSPLHF.